This T cell receptor beta chain was obtained from a study of T cell repertoires in ileal Crohn's disease. Sequencing was performed with immunoSEQ multiplex PCR; in TCRdb, only in-frame clones are kept and a portion is missing. The profile shows about 60,000 clones, around 90% of them singletons. V was cut by 0 bases and J by 1 base, with 20 bases left in between. The CDR3 totals 18 residues. Time point noted: neoterminal ileum biopsy at postoperative endoscopy, about 6 months after surgery. The chain uses TRBV5-3 and TRBJ2-7, with D maybe TRBD2 (5 bases). Being an ORF, TRBV5-3 has a function that is uncertain. The receptor was derived from an adult with Crohn's disease. Sequencing was done on a sample of ileal tissue. The DNA for the CDR3 is TGTGCCAGAAGCTTGGCCGGGGTTAAGGGTCCCCATTCCTACGAGCAGTACGTC. Amino acids: CARSLAGVKGPHSYEQYV.